Below, one T cell receptor (beta chain) is given with its context. The entry originates in a study of blood T cell repertoires in COVID-19. On the study more broadly: There were acute and convalescent COVID-19 samples, and they came from the United States, Italy and Spain. From T cells, B-cell-depleted T cells, or PBMCs came the material, which was cDNA or gDNA.

Using immunoSEQ multiplex PCR, the repertoire was profiled, and TCRdb retains in-frame clones only, with some absent. The table lists about 81,000 clones, approximately 84% of them singletons. Germline CDR1 is KGHSH and CDR2 is LQKENI. The CDR3 consists of 16 residues. Trimming took 6 bases from V and 1 from J; bases not matched to a gene: 6. The origin of this receptor is a human donor in a cohort sampled during active COVID-19. The chain joins TRBV18 to TRBJ2-7; 13 bases are a match to TRBD2. The sequenced material came from peripheral blood. CDR3 region: CASSSGTSGVSYEQYF. CDR3 nucleotide sequence: TGTGCCAGCTCGTCCGGGACTAGCGGGGTATCCTACGAGCAGTACTTC.